This T cell receptor beta chain was obtained from a study of T cells in Graves' hyperthyroidism and ophthalmopathy. RNA transcripts gave rise to amplified TCR beta CDR3 regions. Primed by the HTBI set, a first-round RT-PCR was run on the TCR CDR3. TCRdb reprocessed the multiplex PCR reads via MiXCR and lists one record per CDR3 protein. The data show 560,000 or so distinct CDR3 sequences, just under 20% seen once. This clonotype turned up a few times. V was trimmed by 1 base and J by 1 base, leaving 7 bases between them. The CDR3 sequence is 14 residues long. The germline V gene has CDR1 MGHDK and CDR2 SYGVNS.

This receptor was taken from a man aged 40-49 years with Graves' ophthalmopathy. The chain is built from TRBV25-1 and TRBJ2-5, with no clear D. The sequencing input was blood. CDR3 residues: CASSEWRSQETQYF. CDR3 in DNA: TGTGCCAGCAGTGAATGGCGGTCCCAAGAGACCCAGTACTTC.